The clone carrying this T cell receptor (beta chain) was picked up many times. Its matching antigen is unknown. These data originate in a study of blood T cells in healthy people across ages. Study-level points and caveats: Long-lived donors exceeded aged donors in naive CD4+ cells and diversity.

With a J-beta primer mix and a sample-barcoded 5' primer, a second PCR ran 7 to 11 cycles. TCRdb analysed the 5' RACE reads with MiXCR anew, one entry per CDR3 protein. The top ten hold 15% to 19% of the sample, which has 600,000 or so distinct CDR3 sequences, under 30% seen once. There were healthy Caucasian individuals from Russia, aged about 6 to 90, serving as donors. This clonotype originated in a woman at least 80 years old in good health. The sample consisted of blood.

CDR3 sequence reads: CSAERPGDGYTF. The CDR3 DNA is TGCAGTGCTGAGAGGCCCGGGGATGGCTACACCTTC. V gene TRBV20-1 combines with J gene TRBJ1-2; D ambiguous. The CDR3 is made up of 12 amino acids. The V end was cut by 5 bases, the J end by 6 bases, with 13 bases between. Germline V gene data show CDR1 as DFQATT and CDR2 as SNEGSKA (reference sequence).